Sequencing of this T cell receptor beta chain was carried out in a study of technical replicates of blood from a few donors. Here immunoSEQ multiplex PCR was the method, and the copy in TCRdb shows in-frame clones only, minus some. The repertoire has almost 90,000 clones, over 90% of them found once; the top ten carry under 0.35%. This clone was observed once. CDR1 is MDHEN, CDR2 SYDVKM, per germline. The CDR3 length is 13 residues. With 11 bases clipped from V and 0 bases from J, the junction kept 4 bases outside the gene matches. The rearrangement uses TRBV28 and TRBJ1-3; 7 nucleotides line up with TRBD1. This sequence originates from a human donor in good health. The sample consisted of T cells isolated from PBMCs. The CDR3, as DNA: TGTGCCGGACAGGAACACTCTGGAAACACCATATATTTT. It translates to CAGQEHSGNTIYF.